This TCR beta chain was identified during a study of blood T cell repertoires in COVID-19. For the study at large: There were acute and convalescent COVID-19 samples, and they came from the United States, Italy and Spain.

Using immunoSEQ multiplex PCR, the repertoire was profiled, and TCRdb retains in-frame clones only, with some absent. The table records about 280,000 clones, approximately 90% of them present only once. The V segment lost 6 bases and the J segment 5 bases; nucleotides outside the gene matches: 5. The CDR3 loop spans 15 amino acids. Germline V CDR1 and CDR2: SNHLY, FYNNEI. The sequenced material came from PBMCs or T cells enriched from blood (not recorded which). This clonotype was obtained from a woman between 40 and 50 years old who had recovered from COVID-19. The chain couples TRBV2 to TRBJ2-2; the match to TRBD2 covers 11 bases. CDR3 in amino acids: CASRLAGGPTGELFF. The CDR3 DNA is TGTGCCAGCAGATTAGCGGGAGGGCCAACCGGGGAGCTGTTTTTT.